The clone carrying this TCR beta chain came up a few times. The antigen remains unidentified. This sample is part of a study of T cell responses to AZD1222 COVID-19 vaccine. Notes on the study in general: Nearly half of the spike-specific TCRs reportedly recognize variant regions that carry no mutations. Sampling that yielded the repertoires occurred only after the peak T cell response. Donors, mostly white British, included more females; clonal diversity was possibly underestimated.

Repertoires were generated with immunoSEQ multiplex PCR, while TCRdb's copy carries only in-frame clones and drops some. The sample lists roughly 140,000 clones; almost 90% were seen once. Germline V gives CDR1 LGHNA, CDR2 YSLEER. The ends lost 1 base at V and 4 bases at J; junction bases unmatched: 9. The CDR3 loop spans 16 amino acids. The sample consisted of peripheral blood, taken 28 days after the second AZD1222 dose. The sequence came from an adult who received the AZD1222 COVID-19 vaccine. The genes are TRBV4-3 and TRBJ1-2, with 7 bases matching TRBD1. CDR3 sequence (DNA): TGCGCCAGCAGCCAAGGAACAGGGGATTCCGCCTATGGCTACACCTTC. This gives the protein CASSQGTGDSAYGYTF.